This T cell receptor beta chain derives from a study of CXCR3-negative and CXCR3-positive naive CD8 T cells. Study outcomes and limitations: Within a donor, both naive subsets shared TRBV-TRBJ usage, unlike memory cells.

Note on this clonotype: Antigen unknown.

Germline-derived CDR1 and CDR2 are MNHEY and SVGEGT. The CDR3 has 14 amino acids. Naive CD8+ T cells showed a CD45RO-CCR7+CD27+CD95- phenotype. UMI-tagged TRB cDNA libraries were built via 5' RACE. TCRdb re-called the 5' RACE reads and gives one entry per CDR3 protein, without DNA. The sample has 100,000 to 150,000 distinct CDR3 sequences. The chain carries TRBV6-2 or TRBV6-3 and TRBJ2-3; with no DNA, the TCRdb D assignment of TRBD1 cannot be verified. The TCR was taken from a human donor in good health. Some clones in this sample may be carry-over from other donors' samples. Sequenced material: naive CXCR3- CD8+ T cells from blood. As to subset: CD45RO-CCR7+CD27+CD95- naive CD8+ T cells lacking CXCR3 (TNR3-). The CDR3 sequence is CASTPRTGADTQYF.